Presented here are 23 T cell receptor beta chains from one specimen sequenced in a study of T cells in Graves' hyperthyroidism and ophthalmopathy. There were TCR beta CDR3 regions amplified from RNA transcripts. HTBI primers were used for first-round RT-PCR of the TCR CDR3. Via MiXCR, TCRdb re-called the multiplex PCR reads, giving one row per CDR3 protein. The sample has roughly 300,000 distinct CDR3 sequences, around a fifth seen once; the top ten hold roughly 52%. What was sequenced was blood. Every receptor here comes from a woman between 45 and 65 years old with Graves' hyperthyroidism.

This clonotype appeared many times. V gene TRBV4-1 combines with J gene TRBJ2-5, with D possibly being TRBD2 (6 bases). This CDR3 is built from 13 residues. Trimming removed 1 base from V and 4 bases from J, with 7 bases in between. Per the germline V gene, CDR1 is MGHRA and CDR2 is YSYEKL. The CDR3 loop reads CASSQAAGETQYF. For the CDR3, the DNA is TGCGCCAGCAGCCAAGCAGCGGGAGAGACCCAGTACTTC.

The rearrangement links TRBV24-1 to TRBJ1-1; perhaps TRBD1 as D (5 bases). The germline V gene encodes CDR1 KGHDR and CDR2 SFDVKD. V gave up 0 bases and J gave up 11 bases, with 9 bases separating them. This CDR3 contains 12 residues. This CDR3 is CATSDLAGRAFF. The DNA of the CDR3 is TGTGCCACCAGTGATTTGGCAGGGCGGGCTTTCTTT.

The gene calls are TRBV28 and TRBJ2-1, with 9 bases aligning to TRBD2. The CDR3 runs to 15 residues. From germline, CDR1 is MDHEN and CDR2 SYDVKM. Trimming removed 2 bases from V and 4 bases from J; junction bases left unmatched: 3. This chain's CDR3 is CASSLAGGGYNEQFF. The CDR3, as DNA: TGTGCCAGCAGTTTAGCGGGAGGGGGGTACAATGAGCAGTTCTTC.

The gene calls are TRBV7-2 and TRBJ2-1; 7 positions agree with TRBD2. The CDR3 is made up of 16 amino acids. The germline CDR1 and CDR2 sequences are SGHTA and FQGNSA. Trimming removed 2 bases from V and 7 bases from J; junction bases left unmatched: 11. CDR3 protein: CASSLNRGVPGNEQFF. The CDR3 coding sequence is TGTGCCAGCAGCTTAAATCGGGGGGTACCAGGGAATGAGCAGTTCTTC.

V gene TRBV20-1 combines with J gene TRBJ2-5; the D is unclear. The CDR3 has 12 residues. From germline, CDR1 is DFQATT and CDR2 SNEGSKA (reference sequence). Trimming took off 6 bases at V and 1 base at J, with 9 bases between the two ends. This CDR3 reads CSAPTAQETQYF. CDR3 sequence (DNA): TGCAGTGCCCCCACGGCCCAAGAGACCCAGTACTTC.

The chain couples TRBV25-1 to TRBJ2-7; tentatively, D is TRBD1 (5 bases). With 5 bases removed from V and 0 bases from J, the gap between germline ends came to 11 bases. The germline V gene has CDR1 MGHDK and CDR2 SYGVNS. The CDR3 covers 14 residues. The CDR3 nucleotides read TGTGCCAGCAGTAGGTCAGGGAACTCCTACGAGCAGTACTTC. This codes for CASSRSGNSYEQYF.

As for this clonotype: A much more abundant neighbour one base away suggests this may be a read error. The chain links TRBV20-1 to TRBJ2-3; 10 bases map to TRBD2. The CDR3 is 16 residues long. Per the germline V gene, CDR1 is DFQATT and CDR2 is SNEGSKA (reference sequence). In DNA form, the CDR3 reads TGCAGTACATTGACTCTAGCGGGGGCTAGCACAGATACGCAGTGTTTT. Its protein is CSTLTLAGASTDTQCF.

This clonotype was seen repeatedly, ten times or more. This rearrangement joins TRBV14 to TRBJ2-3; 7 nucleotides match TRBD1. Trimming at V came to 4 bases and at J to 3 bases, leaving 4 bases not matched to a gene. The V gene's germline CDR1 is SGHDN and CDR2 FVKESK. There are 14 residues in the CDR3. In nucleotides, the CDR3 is TGTGCCAGCAGCCCCCTGACAGGGACAGATACGCAGTATTTT. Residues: CASSPLTGTDTQYF. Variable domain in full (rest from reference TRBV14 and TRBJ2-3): EAGVTQFPSHSVIEKGQTVTLRCDPISGHDNLYWYRRVMGKEIKFLLHFVKESKQDESGMPNNRFLAERTGGTYSTLKVQPAELEDSGVYFCASSPLTGTDTQYFGPGTRLTVL.

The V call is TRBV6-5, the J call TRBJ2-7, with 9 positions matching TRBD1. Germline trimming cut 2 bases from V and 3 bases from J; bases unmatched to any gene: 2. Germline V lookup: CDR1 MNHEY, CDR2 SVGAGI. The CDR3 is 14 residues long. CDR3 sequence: CASSYPGQGYEQYF. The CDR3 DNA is TGTGCCAGCAGTTACCCGGGACAGGGCTACGAGCAGTACTTC.

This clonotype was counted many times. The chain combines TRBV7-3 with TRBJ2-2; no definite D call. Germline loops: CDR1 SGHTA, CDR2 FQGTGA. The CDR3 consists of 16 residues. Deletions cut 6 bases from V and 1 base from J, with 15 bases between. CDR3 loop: CASRSVVGLNTGELFF. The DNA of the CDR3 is TGTGCCAGCAGGTCCGTTGTGGGCCTGAACACCGGGGAGCTGTTTTTT. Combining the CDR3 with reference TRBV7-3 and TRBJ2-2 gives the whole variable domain GAGVSQTPSNKVTEKGKYVELRCDPISGHTALYWYRQSLGQGPEFLIYFQGTGAADDSGLPNDRFFAVRPEGSVSTLKIQRTERGDSAVYLCASRSVVGLNTGELFFGEGSRLTVL.

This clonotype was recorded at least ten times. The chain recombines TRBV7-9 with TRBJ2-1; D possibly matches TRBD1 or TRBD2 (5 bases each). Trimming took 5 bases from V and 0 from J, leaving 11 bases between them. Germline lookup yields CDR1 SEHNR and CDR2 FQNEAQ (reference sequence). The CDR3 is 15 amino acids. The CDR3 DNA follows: TGTGCCAGCAGCCCAAAGGGGAGCTCCTACAATGAGCAGTTCTTC. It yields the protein CASSPKGSSYNEQFF.

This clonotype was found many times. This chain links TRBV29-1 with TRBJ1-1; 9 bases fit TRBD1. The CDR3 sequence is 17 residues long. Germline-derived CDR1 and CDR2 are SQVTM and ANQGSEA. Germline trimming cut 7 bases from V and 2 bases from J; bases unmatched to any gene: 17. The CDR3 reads CSAPGRDRAGLNTEAFF. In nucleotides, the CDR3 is TGCAGCGCCCCAGGCCGGGACAGGGCGGGTTTAAACACTGAAGCTTTCTTT.

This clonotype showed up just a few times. The DNA of the CDR3 is TGTGCCAGCAGCCAAGGCCCCCCGGGGGGGAACTATGGCTACACCTTC. This encodes CASSQGPPGGNYGYTF. This sequence joins TRBV3-1 and TRBJ1-2, with TRBD1 as a possible D gene (5 bases). Germline CDR1 and CDR2: LGHDT and YNNKEL (reference sequence). The V and J ends lost 1 base and 2 bases respectively, with 14 bases between them. This CDR3 is built from 16 residues.

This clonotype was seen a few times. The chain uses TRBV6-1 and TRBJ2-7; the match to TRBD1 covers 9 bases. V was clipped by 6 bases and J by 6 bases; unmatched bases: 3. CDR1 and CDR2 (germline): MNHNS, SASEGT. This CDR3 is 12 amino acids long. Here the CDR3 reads CASRQGAGEQYF. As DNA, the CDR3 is TGTGCCAGCAGACAGGGGGCCGGCGAGCAGTACTTC.

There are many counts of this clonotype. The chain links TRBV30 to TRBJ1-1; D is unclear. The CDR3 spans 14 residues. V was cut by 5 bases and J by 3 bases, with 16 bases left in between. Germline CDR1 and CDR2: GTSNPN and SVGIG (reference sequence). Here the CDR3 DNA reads TGTGCCTGGGGCCGCGACCCCGGGGACACTGAAGCTTTCTTT. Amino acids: CAWGRDPGDTEAFF.

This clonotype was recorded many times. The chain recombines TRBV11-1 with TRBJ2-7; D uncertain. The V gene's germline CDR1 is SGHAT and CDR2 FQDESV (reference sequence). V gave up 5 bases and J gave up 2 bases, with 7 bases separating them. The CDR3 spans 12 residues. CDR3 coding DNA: TGTGCCAGCAGCCGAGGCACCTACGAGCAGTACTTC. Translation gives CASSRGTYEQYF.

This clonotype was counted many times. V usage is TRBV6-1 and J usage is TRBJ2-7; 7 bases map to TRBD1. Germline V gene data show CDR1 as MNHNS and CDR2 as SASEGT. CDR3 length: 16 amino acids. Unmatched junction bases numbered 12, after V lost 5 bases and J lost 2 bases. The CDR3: CASSSGLPGQTYEQYF. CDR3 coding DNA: TGTGCCAGCAGTTCGGGCCTGCCGGGACAGACCTACGAGCAGTACTTC.

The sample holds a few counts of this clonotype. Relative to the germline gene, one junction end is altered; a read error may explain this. Here the CDR3 DNA reads TGCGCCATCAGTGTGGGAGACAGGGCACAAGAGACCCAGTACTTC. It is translated as CAISVGDRAQETQYF. This chain connects TRBV10-3 to TRBJ2-5; 7 positions agree with TRBD1. The CDR3 is made up of 15 amino acids. From germline, CDR1 is ENHRY and CDR2 SYGVKD.

The CDR3 region has the DNA TGTGCCACCAGCAGAGAGGGGACAGGCCTCTACAATGAGCAGTTCTTC. This encodes CATSREGTGLYNEQFF. The gene calls are TRBV15 and TRBJ2-1, with TRBD1 matching over 8 bases. This CDR3 is 16 amino acids long. V lost 0 bases and J lost 3; bases outside the gene matches: 4. Germline values: CDR1 LNHNV, CDR2 YYDKDF (reference sequence).

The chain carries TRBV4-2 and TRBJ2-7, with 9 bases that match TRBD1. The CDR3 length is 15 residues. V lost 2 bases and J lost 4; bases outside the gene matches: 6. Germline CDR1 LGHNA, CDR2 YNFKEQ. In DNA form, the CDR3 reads TGTGCCAGCAGCCAAACCCCCGGACAGGGGTACGAGCAGTACTTC. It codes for CASSQTPGQGYEQYF.

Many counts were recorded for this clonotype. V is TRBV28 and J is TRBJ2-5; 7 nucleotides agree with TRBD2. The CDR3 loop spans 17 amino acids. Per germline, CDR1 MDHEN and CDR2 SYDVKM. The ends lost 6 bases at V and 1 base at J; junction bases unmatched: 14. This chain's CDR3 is CASSPNWGGGLQETQYF. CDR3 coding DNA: TGTGCCAGCAGCCCCAACTGGGGGGGGGGTCTCCAAGAGACCCAGTACTTC.

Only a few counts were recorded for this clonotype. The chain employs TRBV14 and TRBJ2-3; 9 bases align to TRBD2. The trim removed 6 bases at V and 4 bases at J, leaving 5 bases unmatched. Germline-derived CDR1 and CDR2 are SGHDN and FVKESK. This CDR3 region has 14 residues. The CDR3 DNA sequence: TGTGCCAGCAGGGCTAGCGGGACCTCAGATACGCAGTATTTT. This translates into CASRASGTSDTQYF.

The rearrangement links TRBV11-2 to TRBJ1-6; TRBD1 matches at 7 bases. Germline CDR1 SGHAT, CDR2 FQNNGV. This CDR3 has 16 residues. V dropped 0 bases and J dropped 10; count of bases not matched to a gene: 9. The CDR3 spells CASSLDLGRGGSPLHF. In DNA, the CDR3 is TGTGCCAGCAGCTTAGATCTTGGCAGGGGGGGGTCACCCCTCCACTTT.